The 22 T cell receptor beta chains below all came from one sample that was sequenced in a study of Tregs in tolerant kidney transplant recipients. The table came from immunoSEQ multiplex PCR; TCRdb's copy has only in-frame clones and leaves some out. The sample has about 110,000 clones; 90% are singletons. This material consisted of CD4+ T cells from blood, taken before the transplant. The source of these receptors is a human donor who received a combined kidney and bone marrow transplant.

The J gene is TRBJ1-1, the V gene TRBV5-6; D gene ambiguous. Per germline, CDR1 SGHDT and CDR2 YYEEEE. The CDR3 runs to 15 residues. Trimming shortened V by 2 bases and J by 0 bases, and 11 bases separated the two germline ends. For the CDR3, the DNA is TGTGCCAGCAGCTTTGGGCAGGTCCTGAACACTGAAGCTTTCTTT. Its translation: CASSFGQVLNTEAFF.

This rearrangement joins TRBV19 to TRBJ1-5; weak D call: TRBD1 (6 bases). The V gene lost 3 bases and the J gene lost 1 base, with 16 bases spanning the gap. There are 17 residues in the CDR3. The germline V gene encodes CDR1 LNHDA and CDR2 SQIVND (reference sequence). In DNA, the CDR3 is TGTGCCAGTAGTATCTTTATTCGGACAGTGAGCAATCAGCCCCAGCATTTT. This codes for CASSIFIRTVSNQPQHF. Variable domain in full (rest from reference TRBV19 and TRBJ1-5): DGGITQSPKYLFRKEGQNVTLSCEQNLNHDAMYWYRQDPGQGLRLIYYSQIVNDFQKGDIAEGYSVSREKKESFPLTVTSAQKNPTAFYLCASSIFIRTVSNQPQHFGDGTRLSIL.

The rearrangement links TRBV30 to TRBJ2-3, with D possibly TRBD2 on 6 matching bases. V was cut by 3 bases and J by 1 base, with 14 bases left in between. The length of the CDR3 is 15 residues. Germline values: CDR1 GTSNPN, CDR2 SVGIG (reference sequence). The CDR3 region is CAWRRWGEGTDTQYF. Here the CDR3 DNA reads TGTGCCTGGAGGCGGTGGGGGGAGGGCACAGATACGCAGTATTTT.

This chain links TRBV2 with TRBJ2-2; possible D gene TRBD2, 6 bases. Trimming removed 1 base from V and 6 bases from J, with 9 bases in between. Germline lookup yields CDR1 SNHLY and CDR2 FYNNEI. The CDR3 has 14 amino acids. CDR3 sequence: CASSEVRGAGELFF. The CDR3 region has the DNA TGTGCCAGCAGTGAAGTCCGCGGGGCCGGGGAGCTGTTTTTT.

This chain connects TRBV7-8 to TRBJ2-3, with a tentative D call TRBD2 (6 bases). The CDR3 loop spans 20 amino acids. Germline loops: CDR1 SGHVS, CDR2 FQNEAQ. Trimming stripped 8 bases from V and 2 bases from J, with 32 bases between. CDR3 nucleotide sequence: TGTGCCAGCTCGGAGGGGTGGGACGTTTTCGTCCCGAGAAACACAGATACGCAGTATTTT. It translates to CASSEGWDVFVPRNTDTQYF.

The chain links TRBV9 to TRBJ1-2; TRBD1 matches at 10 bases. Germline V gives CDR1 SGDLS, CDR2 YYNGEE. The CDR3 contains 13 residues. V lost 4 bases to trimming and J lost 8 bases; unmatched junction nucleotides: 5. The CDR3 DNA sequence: TGTGCCAGCAGCACCGGACAGGGGGACGGCTACACCTTC. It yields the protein CASSTGQGDGYTF.

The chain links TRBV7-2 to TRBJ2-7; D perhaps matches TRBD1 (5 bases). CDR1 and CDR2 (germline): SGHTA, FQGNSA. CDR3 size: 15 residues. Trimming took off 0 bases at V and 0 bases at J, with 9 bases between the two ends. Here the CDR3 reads CASSLAAGPSYEQYF. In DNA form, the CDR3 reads TGTGCCAGCAGCTTAGCGGCAGGGCCCTCCTACGAGCAGTACTTC.

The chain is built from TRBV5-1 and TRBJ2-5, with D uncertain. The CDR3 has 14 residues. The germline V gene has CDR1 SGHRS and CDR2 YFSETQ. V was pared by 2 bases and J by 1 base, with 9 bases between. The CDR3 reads CASSFSTGQETQYF. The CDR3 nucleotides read TGCGCCAGCAGCTTTTCGACTGGCCAAGAGACCCAGTACTTC.

In nucleotides, the CDR3 is TGTGCCAGCAGTCGCCGGGACAGGGCGACCGGGGAGCTGTTTTTT. It yields the protein CASSRRDRATGELFF. The chain uses TRBV9 and TRBJ2-2; 9 bases align to TRBD1. This CDR3 has 15 amino acids. With V trimmed by 5 bases and J by 5 bases, 7 bases remained unmatched. Per germline, CDR1 SGDLS and CDR2 YYNGEE.

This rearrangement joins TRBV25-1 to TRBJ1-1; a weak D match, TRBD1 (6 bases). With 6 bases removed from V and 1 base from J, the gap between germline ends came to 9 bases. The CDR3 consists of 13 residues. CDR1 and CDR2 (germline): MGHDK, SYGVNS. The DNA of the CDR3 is TGTGCCAGCAGGGGACAATCGAACACTGAAGCTTTCTTT. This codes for CASRGQSNTEAFF.

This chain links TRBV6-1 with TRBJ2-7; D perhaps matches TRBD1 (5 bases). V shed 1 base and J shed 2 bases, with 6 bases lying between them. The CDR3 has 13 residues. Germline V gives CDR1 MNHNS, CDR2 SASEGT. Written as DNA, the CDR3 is TGTGCCAGCAGTGAAGACAGGACCTACGAGCAGTACTTC. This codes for CASSEDRTYEQYF.

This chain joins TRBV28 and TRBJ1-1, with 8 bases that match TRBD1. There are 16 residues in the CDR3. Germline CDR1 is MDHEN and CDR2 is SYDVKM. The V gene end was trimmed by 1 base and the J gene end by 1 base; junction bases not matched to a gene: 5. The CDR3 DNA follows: TGTGCCAGCAGTTTATCGGGCAGGGGGCGGAACACTGAAGCTTTCTTT. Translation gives CASSLSGRGRNTEAFF.

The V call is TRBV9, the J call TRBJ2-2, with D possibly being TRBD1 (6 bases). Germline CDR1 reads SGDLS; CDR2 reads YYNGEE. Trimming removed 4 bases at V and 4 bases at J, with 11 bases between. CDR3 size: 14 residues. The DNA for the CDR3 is TGTGCCAGCAGCCCCCAAGGGGGCACCGGGGAGCTGTTTTTT. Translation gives CASSPQGGTGELFF.

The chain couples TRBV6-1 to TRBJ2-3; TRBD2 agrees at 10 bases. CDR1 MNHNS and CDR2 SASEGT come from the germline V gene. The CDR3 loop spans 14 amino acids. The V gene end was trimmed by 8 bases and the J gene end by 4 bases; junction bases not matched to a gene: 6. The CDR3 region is CASRIAGGSDTQYF. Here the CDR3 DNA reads TGTGCCAGCCGTATAGCGGGAGGTTCAGATACGCAGTATTTT.

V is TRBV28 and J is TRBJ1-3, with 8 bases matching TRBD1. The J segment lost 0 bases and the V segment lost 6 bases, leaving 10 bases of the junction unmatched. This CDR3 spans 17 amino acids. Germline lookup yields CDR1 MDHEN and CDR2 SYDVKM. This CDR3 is CASSRGPGQASGNTIYF. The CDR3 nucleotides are TGTGCCAGCAGCCGAGGGCCGGGACAGGCCTCTGGAAACACCATATATTTT.

The CDR3 spells CASSLAARRGGLIHNEQFF. The CDR3 DNA follows: TGTGCCAGCAGCTTAGCAGCCAGGCGTGGGGGCCTCATACACAATGAGCAGTTCTTC. The chain employs TRBV7-9 and TRBJ2-1; possible D gene TRBD1, 6 bases. Deletions cut 0 bases from V and 5 bases from J, with 23 bases between. In germline, CDR1 is SEHNR, CDR2 FQNEAQ (reference sequence). The CDR3 consists of 19 residues.

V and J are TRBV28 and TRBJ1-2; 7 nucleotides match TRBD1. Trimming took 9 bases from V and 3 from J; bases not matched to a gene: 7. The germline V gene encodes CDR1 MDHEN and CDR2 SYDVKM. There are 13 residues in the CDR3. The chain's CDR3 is CASYTGDDYGYTF. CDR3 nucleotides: TGTGCCAGTTATACAGGGGATGACTATGGCTACACCTTC.

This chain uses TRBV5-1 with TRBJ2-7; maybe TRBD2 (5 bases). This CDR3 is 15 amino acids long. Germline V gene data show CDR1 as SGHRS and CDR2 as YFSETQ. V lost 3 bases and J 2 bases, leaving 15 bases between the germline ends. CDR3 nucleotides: TGCGCCAGCAGCTCGGCAGGTCCCGGGGCCTACGAGCAGTACTTC. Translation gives CASSSAGPGAYEQYF.

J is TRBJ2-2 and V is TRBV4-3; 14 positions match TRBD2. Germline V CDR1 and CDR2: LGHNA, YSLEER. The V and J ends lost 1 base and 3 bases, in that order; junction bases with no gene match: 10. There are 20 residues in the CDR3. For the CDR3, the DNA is TGCGCCAGCAGCCAAGGTCCGACTAGCGGGAGGGCCTGGGACACCGGGGAGCTGTTTTTT. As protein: CASSQGPTSGRAWDTGELFF.

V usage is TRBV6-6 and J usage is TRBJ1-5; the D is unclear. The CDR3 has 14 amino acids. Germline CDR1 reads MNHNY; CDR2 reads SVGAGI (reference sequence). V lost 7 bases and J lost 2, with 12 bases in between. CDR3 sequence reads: CASKGGSGNQPQHF. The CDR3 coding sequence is TGTGCCAGCAAAGGAGGGTCTGGCAATCAGCCCCAGCATTTT.

CDR3 protein: CASSWGGALAGANVLTF. The CDR3 DNA reads TGTGCCAGCAGCTGGGGGGGCGCGTTAGCTGGGGCCAACGTCCTGACTTTC. V is TRBV2 and J is TRBJ2-6; D perhaps matches TRBD2 (7 bases). Trimming cost V 6 bases and J 2 bases, with 17 bases left between them. The CDR3 consists of 17 residues. Germline CDR1 and CDR2: SNHLY and FYNNEI. Complete variable domain (other parts from reference TRBV2 and TRBJ2-6): EPEVTQTPSHQVTQMGQEVILRCVPISNHLYFYWYRQILGQKVEFLVSFYNNEISEKSEIFDDQFSVERPDGSNFTLKIRSTKLEDSAMYFCASSWGGALAGANVLTFGAGSRLTVL.

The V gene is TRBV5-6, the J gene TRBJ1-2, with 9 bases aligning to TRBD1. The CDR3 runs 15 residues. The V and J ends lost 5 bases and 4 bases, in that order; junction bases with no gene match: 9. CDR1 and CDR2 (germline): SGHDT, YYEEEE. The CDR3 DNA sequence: TGTGCCAGCAGTGAGGGGACAGGGCTGAGCTATGGCTACACCTTC. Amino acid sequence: CASSEGTGLSYGYTF.